This T cell receptor beta chain was found in a study of beta chain features in type 1 diabetes. The study, taken as a whole, reports: In comparison with healthy donors, patients had naive, central memory and Treg TCRB repertoires that appeared more similar. Moderate yet significant TCRB CDR3 shortening was seen in Type 1 diabetes patients in all four CD4+ subsets.

The germline gives CDR1 SGHRS, CDR2 YFSETQ. V dropped 1 base and J dropped 3 bases, with 14 bases sitting between them. The CDR3 covers 15 residues. Expressed TCRB transcripts were sequenced because the isolated RNA had all been reverse transcribed beforehand. Repertoires were generated with immunoSEQ multiplex PCR, while TCRdb's copy carries only in-frame clones and drops some. The sample consists of some 230,000 clones, over 9.5% of them appearing once. Concerning this clone: What it binds is not known.

This chain uses TRBV5-1 with TRBJ2-7; TRBD1 is a possible D gene (5 bases). Sequenced input: naive CD4+ T cells from blood. This sequence originates from a woman between 18 and 30 years old in good health. In DNA form, the CDR3 reads TGCGCCAGCAGCTTGAGGTGGGGCCTATTCTACGAGCAGTACTTC. Translating it yields CASSLRWGLFYEQYF.